These 22 T cell receptor beta chains share one sample of origin, sequenced in a study of vaccination effects on CD4 cells after COVID-19. These receptors have no identified antigens. Clones were read by immunoSEQ multiplex PCR, and TCRdb kept only the in-frame ones, dropping some. The sample consists of 65,000 or so clones, around 69% of them appearing once. Viral peptide pool expansion of antigen-specific CD4+ T cells preceded sequencing in the ViraFEST assay. Researchers isolated CD4+ T cells once roughly ten days of culture had elapsed. Prior SARS-CoV-2 infection was absent in the vaccine recipients, as shown by negative nucleocapsid antibodies. Material: CD4+ T cells from PBMCs cultured with HCoV-NL63 spike peptides, obtained before COVID-19 vaccination. Receptor source: a human donor who received a COVID-19 vaccine.

The chain links TRBV3-1 (or the pseudogene TRBV3-2) to TRBJ1-3; D is unresolved. CDR1 is LGHDT and CDR2 is YNNKEL in the germline V gene (reference sequence). V was shortened by 4 bases and J by 0 bases, with 13 bases between the two germline ends. CDR3 size: 16 residues. CDR3 DNA: TGTGCCAGCAGCCGGGGAACGGGTGACTCTGGAAACACCATATATTTT. Encoded protein: CASSRGTGDSGNTIYF.

The chain recombines TRBV7-2 with TRBJ2-3, with 8 bases identical to TRBD1. CDR1 and CDR2 (germline): SGHTA, FQGNSA. Trimming removed 0 bases from V and 3 bases from J; junction bases left unmatched: 8. The CDR3 extends over 17 amino acids. The CDR3 DNA reads TGTGCCAGCAGCTTAGCGCCAGGGGGCACGAGGACAGATACGCAGTATTTT. Protein: CASSLAPGGTRTDTQYF.

This chain joins TRBV30 and TRBJ1-6; possible D gene TRBD1, 5 bases. Deletions cut 2 bases from V and 9 bases from J, with 14 bases between. Germline CDR1 is GTSNPN and CDR2 is SVGIG (reference sequence). The length of the CDR3 is 14 residues. The DNA of the CDR3 is TGTGCCTGGAGTTCGGGGGGGTCAGGTTCACCCCTCCACTTT. Translating it yields CAWSSGGSGSPLHF. Combining the CDR3 with reference TRBV30 and TRBJ1-6 gives the whole variable domain SQTIHQWPATLVQPVGSPLSLECTVEGTSNPNLYWYRQAAGRGLQLLFYSVGIGQISSEVPQNLSASRPQDRQFILSSKKLLLSDSGFYLCAWSSGGSGSPLHFGNGTRLTVT.

The chain has TRBV29-1 and TRBJ2-5; 10 nucleotides align to TRBD1. Germline CDR1 SQVTM, CDR2 ANQGSEA. V was pared by 7 bases and J by 4 bases, with 6 bases of the junction left unmatched. This CDR3 has 13 amino acids. In DNA form, the CDR3 reads TGCAGCGCACGGGACAGGGGAGGAGAGACCCAGTACTTC. Protein product: CSARDRGGETQYF.

This chain's CDR3 is CASSLGETEAFF. The CDR3 DNA reads as TGTGCCAGCAGCTTAGGTGAGACTGAAGCTTTCTTT. This sequence joins TRBV11-3 and TRBJ1-1, with D unresolved. Germline assignment: CDR1 SGHNT and CDR2 YENEEA. V was clipped by 1 base and J by 5 bases, with 5 bases between them. The CDR3 length is 12 residues.

The chain recombines TRBV15 with TRBJ1-5, with D possibly TRBD1 on 6 matching bases. The length of the CDR3 is 14 residues. Trimming cost V 3 bases and J 3 bases, with 9 bases left between them. Germline loops: CDR1 LNHNV, CDR2 YYDKDF (reference sequence). CDR3 DNA sequence: TGTGCCACCAGCAGCCGGGACACCAATCAGCCCCAGCATTTT. Protein sequence: CATSSRDTNQPQHF. The variable domain in full, completed from reference TRBV15 and TRBJ1-5, reads DAMVIQNPRYQVTQFGKPVTLSCSQTLNHNVMYWYQQKSSQAPKLLFHYYDKDFNNEADTPDNFQSRRPNTSFCFLDIRSPGLGDTAMYLCATSSRDTNQPQHFGDGTRLSIL.

The V call is TRBV15, the J call TRBJ2-7; no definite D call. Germline values: CDR1 LNHNV, CDR2 YYDKDF (reference sequence). Trimming left V 0 bases short and J 3 bases short, with 12 bases between. The CDR3 is 15 amino acids. The CDR3 DNA follows: TGTGCCACCAGCAGAGATCGCAGGTCCCACTACGAGCAGTACGTC. Its translation: CATSRDRRSHYEQYV.

The chain joins TRBV14 to TRBJ2-3; 8 bases match TRBD1. CDR1 and CDR2 (germline): SGHDN, FVKESK. The CDR3 contains 16 residues. With 3 bases clipped from V and 4 bases from J, the junction kept 9 bases outside the gene matches. CDR3 amino acids: CASSHRPGTGADTQYF. The CDR3 coding sequence is TGTGCCAGCAGCCACCGTCCCGGGACAGGAGCAGATACGCAGTATTTT.

The rearrangement links TRBV19 to TRBJ2-3; 14 bases agree with TRBD2. The CDR3 sequence is 16 residues long. Germline V gives CDR1 LNHDA, CDR2 SQIVND (reference sequence). V shed 6 bases and J 4 bases; nucleotides not matched to a gene: 6. The CDR3: CASSGLAGGFSDTQYF. The CDR3 DNA reads as TGTGCCAGTAGCGGACTAGCGGGGGGTTTTTCAGATACGCAGTATTTT.

DNA of the CDR3: TGTGCCAGCAGCTTGGTAGCGGGCGCCTACGAGCAGTACGTC. It codes for CASSLVAGAYEQYV. This chain joins TRBV5-5 and TRBJ2-7; 7 bases match TRBD2. This CDR3 spans 14 amino acids. J lost 2 bases, V lost 0 bases, and 2 bases had no gene match. Germline V lookup: CDR1 SGHKS, CDR2 YYEKEE (reference sequence).

The V call is TRBV18, the J call TRBJ1-1, with 7 positions matching TRBD1. The CDR3 spans 13 residues. Germline assignment: CDR1 KGHSH and CDR2 LQKENI. Trimming cost V 8 bases and J 7 bases; bases outside gene matches: 10. The CDR3 DNA reads TGTGCCAGCCTGGAGACAGGGAACGGTGAAGCTTTCTTT. It yields the protein CASLETGNGEAFF. Complete variable domain (other parts from reference TRBV18 and TRBJ1-1): NAGVMQNPRHLVRRRGQEARLRCSPMKGHSHVYWYRQLPEEGLKFMVYLQKENIIDESGMPKERFSAEFPKEGPSILRIQQVVRGDSAAYFCASLETGNGEAFFGQGTRLTVV.

The gene calls are TRBV30 and TRBJ1-6, with a possible D match to TRBD1 (5 bases). Trimming took off 0 bases at V and 7 bases at J, with 10 bases between the two ends. This CDR3 contains 14 residues. Germline V lookup: CDR1 GTSNPN, CDR2 SVGIG (reference sequence). For the CDR3, the DNA is TGTGCCTGGAGTGTGGCAGGGCTAAATTCACCCCTCCACTTT. Translating gives CAWSVAGLNSPLHF.

Here the CDR3 DNA reads TGTGCCAGCTCGGGACAGCTCACAGGCGAGCAGTACGTC. This codes for CASSGQLTGEQYV. The chain combines TRBV18 with TRBJ2-7, with TRBD1 identical over 7 bases. Germline loops: CDR1 KGHSH, CDR2 LQKENI. The CDR3 is 13 amino acids. V dropped 6 bases and J dropped 6; count of bases not matched to a gene: 8.

The chain recombines TRBV28 with TRBJ1-1; D not resolved. There are 15 residues in the CDR3. CDR1 MDHEN and CDR2 SYDVKM come from the germline V gene. V was clipped by 6 bases and J by 0 bases, with 14 bases between them. Here the CDR3 reads CASRLTGSLNTEAFF. In DNA, the CDR3 is TGTGCCAGCAGACTTACCGGGTCGTTGAACACTGAAGCTTTCTTT. Variable domain in full (rest from reference TRBV28 and TRBJ1-1): DVKVTQSSRYLVKRTGEKVFLECVQDMDHENMFWYRQDPGLGLRLIYFSYDVKMKEKGDIPEGYSVSREKKERFSLILESASTNQTSMYLCASRLTGSLNTEAFFGQGTRLTVV.

The V and J genes are TRBV7-8 and TRBJ2-4, with a possible D match to TRBD2 (5 bases). CDR3 size: 15 residues. In germline, CDR1 is SGHVS, CDR2 FQNEAQ. Trimming removed 5 bases from V and 1 base from J, with 12 bases in between. The CDR3 reads CASSRTPGAKNIQYF. In nucleotides, the CDR3 is TGTGCCAGCAGCAGGACCCCGGGGGCCAAAAACATTCAGTACTTC.

V and J are TRBV2 and TRBJ2-3; TRBD2 might be the D (6 bases). Trimming took 4 bases from V and 9 from J, leaving 11 bases between them. The germline V gene has CDR1 SNHLY and CDR2 FYNNEI. The CDR3 loop spans 12 amino acids. The CDR3 bases are TGTGCCAGCAGTGGGGGGGAGCTCACGCAGTATTTT. It yields the protein CASSGGELTQYF.

This clone has just a few counts. The V gene is TRBV6-5, the J gene TRBJ1-4, with a possible D match to TRBD1 (6 bases). In germline, CDR1 is MNHEY, CDR2 SVGAGI. V gave up 6 bases and J gave up 6 bases, with 14 bases separating them. This CDR3 comprises 14 residues. DNA for the CDR3: TGTGCCAGCAGGAGACCGCAGGGGTATGAAAAACTGTTTTTT. Translating it yields CASRRPQGYEKLFF.

The V call is TRBV6-5, the J call TRBJ2-7; the D gene could be TRBD1 or TRBD2 (6 bases each). Between the trimmed V and J ends, which lost 6 bases and 3 bases, there was a span of 12 bases. The CDR3 has 13 amino acids. Germline assignment: CDR1 MNHEY and CDR2 SVGAGI. The CDR3 reads CASSGGPYYEQYV. CDR3 coding DNA: TGTGCCAGCAGCGGGGGCCCTTACTACGAGCAGTACGTC.

This clone has just a few counts. The V call is TRBV6-6, the J call TRBJ1-5; D is uncertain. Per the germline V gene, CDR1 is MNHNY and CDR2 is SVGAGI (reference sequence). V was trimmed by 5 bases and J by 0 bases, leaving 11 bases between them. The CDR3 spans 15 residues. The CDR3 DNA reads TGTGCCAGCAGTCGCAGGAGTTATAGCAATCAGCCCCAGCATTTT. Amino acid sequence: CASSRRSYSNQPQHF.

The V and J genes are TRBV30 and TRBJ1-3; D ambiguous. The CDR3 runs 13 residues. Germline lookup yields CDR1 GTSNPN and CDR2 SVGIG (reference sequence). The ends were cut back, 3 bases at V and 3 bases at J, with 9 bases in the middle. Here the CDR3 reads CAWRDVGGNTIYF. In DNA form, the CDR3 reads TGTGCCTGGAGGGACGTAGGTGGAAACACCATATATTTT.

The gene calls are TRBV5-1 and TRBJ2-1; 8 positions agree with TRBD1. The CDR3 is 14 amino acids. V gave up 4 bases and J gave up 8 bases; unmatched junction bases: 8. The germline CDR1 and CDR2 sequences are SGHRS and YFSETQ. For the CDR3, the DNA is TGCGCCAGCAGCCGCGGACAGGGTGAGGATGAGCAGTTCTTC. Its translation: CASSRGQGEDEQFF.

This clone appeared a few times. This rearrangement joins TRBV28 to TRBJ2-2, with 7 bases lining up with TRBD1. Germline V lookup: CDR1 MDHEN, CDR2 SYDVKM. The CDR3 is 14 amino acids. The V gene end was trimmed by 8 bases and the J gene end by 1 base; junction bases not matched to a gene: 4. CDR3 amino acids: CASFDRVNTGELFF. CDR3 DNA: TGTGCCAGCTTTGACAGGGTGAACACCGGGGAGCTGTTTTTT.